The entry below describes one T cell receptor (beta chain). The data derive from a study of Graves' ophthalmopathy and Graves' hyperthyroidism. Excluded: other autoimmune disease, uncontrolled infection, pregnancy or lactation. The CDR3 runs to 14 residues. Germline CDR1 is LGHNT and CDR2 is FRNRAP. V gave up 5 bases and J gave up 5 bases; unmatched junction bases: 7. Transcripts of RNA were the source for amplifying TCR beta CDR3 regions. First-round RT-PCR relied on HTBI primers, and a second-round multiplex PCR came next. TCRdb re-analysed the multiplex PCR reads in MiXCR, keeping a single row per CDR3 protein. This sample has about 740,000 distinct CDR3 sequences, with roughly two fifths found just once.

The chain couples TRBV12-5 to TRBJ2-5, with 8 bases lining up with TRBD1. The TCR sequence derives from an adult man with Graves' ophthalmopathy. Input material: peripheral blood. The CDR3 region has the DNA TGTGCTAGTGGTACTGGACAGGGCCGTGAGACCCAGTACTTC. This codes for CASGTGQGRETQYF.